This T cell receptor (beta chain) was documented in a study of human T cells and chemical hapten exposure. The CDR3 is 13 residues long. V lost 5 bases, J lost 5 bases, and 12 bases lay in between. CDR1 is MNHEY, CDR2 SVGAGI, per germline. Study-level findings and limits: While controls formed fewer of them, expanded TCRs formed significantly more large CDR3 similarity clusters.

Regarding time point: pre-sensitization, week 0. Treatment noted: therapeutic diphenylcyclopropenone sensitization with weekly scalp DPC. Donors, patients with alopecia ranging from 18 to 70 years old and judged suitable for DPC, provided samples. As originally analysed: TCR counts had a median of about 92,000 per sample and spanned roughly 20,000 to 750,000. Each CDR3 protein gets one entry after TCRdb re-called the RACE reads with MiXCR. V and J calls and clone size were set by TCRdb, not the authors. The sample has about 350,000 distinct CDR3 sequences, 5.5% seen once. This clonotype was recorded at least ten times. Its target is not known.

The material was whole blood, obtained in connection with sensitization to the hapten diphenylcyclopropenone (DPC). The TCR sequence derives from a woman younger than 30 with alopecia areata. Some clones in this sample may be carry-over from other donors' samples. This chain links TRBV6-5 with TRBJ1-1; possible D gene TRBD1, 5 bases. The CDR3 bases are TGTGCCAGCAGTCGGGGCGCCGGGACTGAAGCTTTCTTT. This codes for CASSRGAGTEAFF.